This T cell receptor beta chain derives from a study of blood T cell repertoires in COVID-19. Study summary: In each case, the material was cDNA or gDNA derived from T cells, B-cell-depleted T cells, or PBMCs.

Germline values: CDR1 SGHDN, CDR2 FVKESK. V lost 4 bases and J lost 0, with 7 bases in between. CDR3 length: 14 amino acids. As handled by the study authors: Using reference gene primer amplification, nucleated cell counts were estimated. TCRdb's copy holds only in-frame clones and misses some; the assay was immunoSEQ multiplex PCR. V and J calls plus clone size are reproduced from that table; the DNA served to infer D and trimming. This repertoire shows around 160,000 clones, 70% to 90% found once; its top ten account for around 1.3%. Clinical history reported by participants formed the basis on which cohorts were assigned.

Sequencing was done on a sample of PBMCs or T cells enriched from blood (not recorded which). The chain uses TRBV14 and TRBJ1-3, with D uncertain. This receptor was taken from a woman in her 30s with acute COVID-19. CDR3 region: CASSPLSSGNTIYF. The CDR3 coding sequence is TGTGCCAGCAGCCCTCTAAGCTCTGGAAACACCATATATTTT.